The 9 T cell receptor beta chains given below trace back to one sample, sequenced in a study of response to subunit inactivated influenza vaccine. TCRdb reanalysed the RT-PCR reads using MiXCR and keeps one entry per CDR3 protein. The table lists fewer than 350,000 distinct CDR3 sequences, 21% of them singletons. The sample here was PBMCs from blood, taken less than 22 months after vaccination. The receptors here all came from a man aged 50-75 years who received an inactivated influenza vaccine.

This clonotype was found many times. The rearrangement links TRBV4-3 to TRBJ2-2, with D possibly TRBD2 on 5 matching bases. The CDR3 is 15 residues long. The germline gives CDR1 LGHNA, CDR2 YSLEER. V dropped 0 bases and J dropped 4 bases, with 9 bases sitting between them. CDR3 in DNA: TGCGCCAGCAGCCAAGAGCTCGGGATCACCGGGGAGCTGTTTTTT. Translated, it gives CASSQELGITGELFF.

J is TRBJ2-7 and V is TRBV14, with a weak D call TRBD2 (5 bases). V lost 1 base and J 2 bases, leaving 9 bases between the germline ends. Germline V gives CDR1 SGHDN, CDR2 FVKESK. The CDR3 has 14 residues. The CDR3 spells CASSQAGSPYEQYF. The CDR3 nucleotides read TGTGCCAGCAGCCAAGCGGGGTCTCCCTACGAGCAGTACTTC.

The V call is TRBV20-1, the J call TRBJ1-1, with D uncertain. Trimming left V 3 bases short and J 1 base short, with 6 bases between. The CDR3 runs 12 residues. Germline V gives CDR1 DFQATT, CDR2 SNEGSKA (reference sequence). CDR3 DNA sequence: TGCAGTGCTAGGGGCAGGAACACTGAAGCTTTCTTT. This encodes CSARGRNTEAFF.

This clonotype was detected only a few times. The rearrangement uses TRBV29-1 and TRBJ2-5; D is possibly TRBD1 or TRBD2 (6 bases each). Trimming stripped 6 bases from V and 5 bases from J, with 19 bases between. Germline-derived CDR1 and CDR2 are SQVTM and ANQGSEA. This CDR3 has 14 amino acids. The CDR3, as DNA: TGCAGCGTCGCGGTCGGGGGCTTAGGCGAGACCCAGTACTTC. It translates to CSVAVGGLGETQYF.

This clonotype was recorded a few times. The chain is built from TRBV18 and TRBJ2-2; 7 bases match TRBD1. This CDR3 is built from 16 residues. V lost 4 bases to trimming and J lost 3 bases; unmatched junction nucleotides: 8. Germline CDR1 KGHSH, CDR2 LQKENI. CDR3 bases: TGTGCCAGCTCACTCACAACCGGGACAGACACCGGGGAGCTGTTTTTT. Its translation is CASSLTTGTDTGELFF.

Only a few counts were recorded for this clonotype. This sequence joins TRBV7-2 and TRBJ2-2; possible D gene TRBD2, 6 bases. Germline V gene lookup returns CDR1 SGHTA and CDR2 FQGNSA. V shed 6 bases and J shed 4 bases, with 18 bases lying between them. The CDR3 runs to 16 residues. CDR3 in DNA: TGTGCCAGCAGTCAAGCGGGCGGGATGGGCACCGGGGAGCTGTTTTTT. Translation: CASSQAGGMGTGELFF.

This clonotype was found a few times. The genes are TRBV27 and TRBJ1-1; D unclear. There are 13 residues in the CDR3. The V and J ends lost 5 bases and 4 bases respectively, with 11 bases between them. Germline values: CDR1 MNHEY, CDR2 SMNVEV (reference sequence). CDR3 DNA sequence: TGTGCCAGCAGTACCCAGGTTGGCACTGAAGCTTTCTTT. This codes for CASSTQVGTEAFF.

The chain links TRBV7-9 to TRBJ1-5; D is uncertain. The germline V gene has CDR1 SEHNR and CDR2 FQNEAQ (reference sequence). Trimming removed 1 base at V and 3 bases at J, with 7 bases between. There are 14 residues in the CDR3. The CDR3 DNA is TGTGCCAGCAGCTTAGGCAGTTACAATCAGCCCCAGCATTTT. The encoded protein is CASSLGSYNQPQHF.

Note on this clonotype: At one end the junction does not follow the germline gene, possibly because of a read error. The chain uses TRBV29-1 and TRBJ1-4; D is uncertain. The CDR3 is made up of 11 amino acids. CDR1 and CDR2 (germline): SQVTM, ANQGSEA. CDR3 coding DNA: TGCAGCGCCTGGGATAATGAAGAACTGTTTTTT. Its protein product is CSAWDNEELFF. The entire variable domain, with the rest obtained from reference TRBV29-1 and TRBJ1-4, is as follows: SAVISQKPSRDICQRGTSLTIQCQVDSQVTMMFWYRQQPGQSLTLIATANQGSEATYESGFVIDKFPISRPNLTFSTLTVSNMSPEDSSIYLCSAWDNEELFFGSGTQLSVL.